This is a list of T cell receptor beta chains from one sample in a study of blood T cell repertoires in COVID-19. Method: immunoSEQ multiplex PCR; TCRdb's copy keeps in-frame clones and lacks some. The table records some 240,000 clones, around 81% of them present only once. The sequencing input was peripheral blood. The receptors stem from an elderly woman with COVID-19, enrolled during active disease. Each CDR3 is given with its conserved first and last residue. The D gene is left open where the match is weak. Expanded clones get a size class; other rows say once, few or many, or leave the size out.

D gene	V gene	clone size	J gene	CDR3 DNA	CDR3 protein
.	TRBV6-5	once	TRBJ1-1	TGTGCCACCCCTGGGGCGAACACTGAAGCTTTCTTT	CATPGANTEAFF
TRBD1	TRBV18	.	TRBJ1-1	TGTGCCAGCTCACAAGGACAGGCCACTGAAGCTTTCTTT	CASSQGQATEAFF
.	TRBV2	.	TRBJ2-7	TGTGCCAGCAGCCGCTTGGGGGGGCTGTACTTC	CASSRLGGLYF
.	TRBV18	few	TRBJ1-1	TGTGCCAGCTCACTGGACACCGAAGCTTTCTTT	CASSLDTEAFF
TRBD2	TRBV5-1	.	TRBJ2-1	TGCGCCAGCAGCCCGGGACTAGCGGGAGTATATGAGCAGTTCTTC	CASSPGLAGVYEQFF
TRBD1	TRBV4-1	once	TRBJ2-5	TGCGCCAGCAGCCAAGGGCCCCGGGACAGAGAGACCCAGTACTTC	CASSQGPRDRETQYF
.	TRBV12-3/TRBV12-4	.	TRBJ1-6	TGTGCCAGCAGCTTGAGTTATTCACCCCTCCACTTT	CASSLSYSPLHF
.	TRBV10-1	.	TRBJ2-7	TGCGCCAGCAGGGGGCAGGTATCCTACGAGCAGTACTTC	CASRGQVSYEQYF
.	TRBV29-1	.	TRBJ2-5	TGCAGCGTTGTTCGGTCCCCAAGCGAGACCCAGTACTTC	CSVVRSPSETQYF
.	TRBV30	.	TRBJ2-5	TGTGCCTGGATCCCCGTTCGGGAGACCCAGTACTTC	CAWIPVRETQYF
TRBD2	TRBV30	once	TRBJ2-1	TGTGCTGGGGTCCCCGGACTAGTCAACGGAGAGCAGTTCTTC	CAGVPGLVNGEQFF
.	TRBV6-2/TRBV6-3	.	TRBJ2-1	TGTGCCAGCAGTAGCCAGGAATACAATGAGCAGTTCTTC	CASSSQEYNEQFF
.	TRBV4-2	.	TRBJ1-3	TGTGCCAGCAGCCAAGTTGGGCTCTCTGGAAACACCATATATTTT	CASSQVGLSGNTIYF
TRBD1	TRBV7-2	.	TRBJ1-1	TGTGCCAGCAGCTCCCTTCCGGGACAGATGATGAACACTGAAGCTTTCTTT	CASSSLPGQMMNTEAFF
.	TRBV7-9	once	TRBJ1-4	TGTGCCAGCAGCTTAGACAGGGTCGAAAAACTGTTTTTT	CASSLDRVEKLFF
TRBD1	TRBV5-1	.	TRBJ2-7	TGCGCCAGCAGCACAGGACAGGGCTACGAGCAGTACTTC	CASSTGQGYEQYF
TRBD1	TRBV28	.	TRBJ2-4	TGTGCCAGCAGCACGGTGGGGACAGATATTAACATTCAGTACTTC	CASSTVGTDINIQYF
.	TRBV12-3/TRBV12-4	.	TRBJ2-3	TGTGCCACCTCTCGCGATGGGAGTGATACGCAGTATTTT	CATSRDGSDTQYF
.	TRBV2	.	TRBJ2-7	TGTGCCAGCAACGTCGGGGGACCAACCTACGAGCAGTACTTC	CASNVGGPTYEQYF
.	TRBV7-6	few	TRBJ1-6	TGTGCCAGCAGCCAGACAGGATTCGGCTCACCCCTCCACTTT	CASSQTGFGSPLHF
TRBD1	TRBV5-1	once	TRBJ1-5	TGCGCCAGCAGTCAAGGGACAGGGAGAAGGCAGCCCCAGCATTTT	CASSQGTGRRQPQHF
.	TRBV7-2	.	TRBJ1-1	TGTGCCAGCAGCCCCGATCTTACAAGTTTGAACACTGAAGCTTTCTTT	CASSPDLTSLNTEAFF
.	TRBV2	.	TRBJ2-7	TGTGCCAGCAGTGAACGGCGGTACTCCTACGAGCAGTACTTC	CASSERRYSYEQYF
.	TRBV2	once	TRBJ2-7	TGTGCCAGCAGTGTTGTCCGCGAGCAGTACTTC	CASSVVREQYF
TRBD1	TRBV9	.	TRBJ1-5	TGTGCCAGCAGCGTGGGGACAGGCAATCAGCCCCAGCATTTT	CASSVGTGNQPQHF
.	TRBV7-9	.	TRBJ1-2	TGTGCCAGCAGCAGGACAGAGAATGGCTACACCTTC	CASSRTENGYTF
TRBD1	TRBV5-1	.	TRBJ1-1	TGCGCCAGCAATACGGACAGGGGAGGGACTGAAGCTTTCTTT	CASNTDRGGTEAFF
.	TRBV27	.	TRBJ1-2	TGTGCCAGCAGTTTATTGGGGAGAGCTAACTATGGCTACACCTTC	CASSLLGRANYGYTF
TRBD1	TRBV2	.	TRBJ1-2	TGTGCCAGCAGCTCCGGACAGGGTCGCGGTTTGAACTATGGCTACACCTTC	CASSSGQGRGLNYGYTF
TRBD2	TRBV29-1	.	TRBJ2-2	TGCAGCGTTACATTGAGGGAGGGCACCGGGGAGCTGTTTTTT	CSVTLREGTGELFF
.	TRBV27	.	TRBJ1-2	TGTGCCAGCAGTTTGACGAGGGATACAGGGAAACACTATGGCTACACCTTC	CASSLTRDTGKHYGYTF
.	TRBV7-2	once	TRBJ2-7	TGTGCCAGCAGCCCCGCCTACGAGCAGTACTTC	CASSPAYEQYF
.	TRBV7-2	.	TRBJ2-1	TGTGCCAGCAGCTTAATTGCTAGAAACAATGAGCAGTTCTTC	CASSLIARNNEQFF
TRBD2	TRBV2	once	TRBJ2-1	TGTGCCAGCAGTTCCATAGCGGGAGTCTACAATGAGCAGTTCTTC	CASSSIAGVYNEQFF
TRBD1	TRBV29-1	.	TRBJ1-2	TGCAGCGTTGAGGCAGGGGGCTTTGGCTACACCTTC	CSVEAGGFGYTF
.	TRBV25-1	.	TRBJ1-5	TGTGCCAGCAGTGAATTTGGGGGGGACCAGCCCCAGCATTTT	CASSEFGGDQPQHF
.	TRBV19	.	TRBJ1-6	TGTGCCAGTAGTATCCGCAAAATACTCTCCTATAATTCACCCCTCCACTTT	CASSIRKILSYNSPLHF
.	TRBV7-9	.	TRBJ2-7	TGTGCCAGCAGCGTCCACTACGAGCAGTACTTC	CASSVHYEQYF
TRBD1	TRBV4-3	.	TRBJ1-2	TGCGCCAGCAGCCAAGATCAGGGGGCGCCGGGGGGCTACACCTTC	CASSQDQGAPGGYTF
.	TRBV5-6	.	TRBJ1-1	TGTGCCAGCAGCCCTAGACGAACAGGGCGGCAGAACACTGAAGCTTTCTTT	CASSPRRTGRQNTEAFF
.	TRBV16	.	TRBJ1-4	TGTGCCAGCAGCCCGGTGTACGAAAAACTGTTTTTT	CASSPVYEKLFF
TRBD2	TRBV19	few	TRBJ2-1	TGTGCCAGTAGTCATCTAGCGGGGAGTAATGAGCAGTTCTTC	CASSHLAGSNEQFF